This TCR beta chain was captured in a study of T cells in localized non-small cell lung cancer. The method was immunoSEQ multiplex PCR; TCRdb's version includes in-frame clones alone and lacks a portion of them. The sample has 2,000 to 2,500 clones, 20% to 25% seen once; the top ten hold roughly 19%. The V and J ends lost 6 bases and 10 bases respectively, with 19 bases between them. CDR3 length equals 13 residues. Looked up from germline, CDR1 is SNHLY and CDR2 is FYNNEI. On this clone itself: Antigen specificity is unknown.

The study's findings and limits: Median detection of top 100 tumor clones in adjacent lung was approximately 50 clones. In uninvolved adjacent lung, T cell clonality reached its highest value, exceeding tumor. Longer survival (overall) was linked to higher T cell density in blood. The tumor had only one region sequenced, so heterogeneity remains possible.

The rearrangement uses TRBV2 and TRBJ2-7; D possibly corresponds to TRBD1 (5 bases). Specimen: lung tumor tissue, collected before any cancer treatment. The sequence was collected from a man aged 40 to 70 with stage II lung adenocarcinoma. The CDR3 nucleotides read TGTGCCAGCAGCCCCGAGCAGGGATCGTCCCAGTACTTC. Translating it yields CASSPEQGSSQYF.